The next 27 T cell receptor beta chains were all read from a single sample in a study of blood T cells in healthy people across ages. With a J-beta primer mix and a sample-barcoded 5' primer, a second PCR ran roughly 6 to 11 cycles. TCRdb reprocessed the 5' RACE reads with MiXCR, giving one entry per CDR3 protein. Among about 800,000 distinct CDR3 sequences listed, about half were seen once. Input material: blood. These receptors were collected from an elderly man in good health.

The chain recombines TRBV28 with TRBJ2-7; 11 nucleotides line up with TRBD1. The germline CDR1 and CDR2 sequences are MDHEN and SYDVKM. V dropped 6 bases and J dropped 1; count of bases not matched to a gene: 2. The CDR3 has 14 amino acids. The CDR3 DNA reads TGTGCCAGCAGGGGGGACAGGGGGTCCTACGAGCAGTACTTC. Its protein is CASRGDRGSYEQYF.

The chain links TRBV28 to TRBJ2-7; TRBD2 agrees at 11 bases. This CDR3 region has 17 residues. V trimming: 1 base; J trimming: 2 bases; junction bases outside the gene matches: 7. CDR1 and CDR2 (germline): MDHEN, SYDVKM. The CDR3, as DNA: TGTGCCAGCAGTTTATTTAGCGGGAGGGCCAGGGCCTACGAGCAGTACTTC. Amino acid sequence: CASSLFSGRARAYEQYF.

This clonotype appeared many times. The chain recombines TRBV12-3 or TRBV12-4 with TRBJ2-5; D is perhaps TRBD2 (5 bases). The CDR3 runs to 12 residues. V was shortened by 4 bases and J by 5 bases, with 8 bases between the two germline ends. The CDR3 reads CASSYPGETQYF. The CDR3 bases are TGTGCCAGCAGTTACCCGGGGGAGACCCAGTACTTC.

The chain combines TRBV27 with TRBJ2-1; D is ambiguous. V dropped 4 bases and J dropped 12 bases, with 7 bases sitting between them. CDR3 size: 10 residues. CDR1 is MNHEY and CDR2 is SMNVEV in the germline V gene (reference sequence). The CDR3 region is CASSCYGQFF. The CDR3 DNA reads TGTGCCAGCAGTTGTTATGGGCAGTTCTTC.

J is TRBJ2-2 and V is TRBV6-1; D is perhaps TRBD1 (6 bases). V dropped 4 bases and J dropped 1 base, with 10 bases sitting between them. The CDR3 is made up of 15 amino acids. Per the germline V gene, CDR1 is MNHNS and CDR2 is SASEGT. DNA for the CDR3: TGTGCCAGCAGTGGGCTGACAGGGAACACCGGGGAGCTGTTTTTT. Protein: CASSGLTGNTGELFF.

The J gene is TRBJ2-1, the V gene TRBV29-1, with TRBD1 matching 11 bases. With V trimmed by 5 bases and J by 7 bases, 4 bases remained unmatched. Germline V gives CDR1 SQVTM, CDR2 ANQGSEA. CDR3 length: 13 amino acids. The CDR3 loop reads CSVTRDRGNEQFF. The CDR3 bases are TGCAGCGTTACGAGGGACAGGGGGAATGAGCAGTTCTTC.

The J gene is TRBJ2-7, the V gene TRBV6-9; possible D gene TRBD2, 6 bases. Germline assignment: CDR1 MNHGY and CDR2 SVAAGI. This CDR3 has 16 residues. V lost 9 bases and J 5 bases, leaving 26 bases between the germline ends. DNA for the CDR3: TGTGCCAGTCCTCTATATCGGGGAGGTCAAGTCCACGAGCAGTACTTC. Protein product: CASPLYRGGQVHEQYF.

This clonotype was recorded many times. V gene TRBV11-2 combines with J gene TRBJ2-7, with D hard to call. The V end lost 0 bases, the J end lost 4 bases, and 7 bases lay between the germline ends. CDR3 size: 13 residues. CDR1 is SGHAT and CDR2 is FQNNGV in the germline V gene. The CDR3 loop reads CASSLDRRYEQYF. CDR3 DNA sequence: TGTGCCAGCAGCTTAGACCGCCGATACGAGCAGTACTTC.

This clonotype was picked up a small number of times. V is TRBV19 and J is TRBJ1-2; D not certain. V lost 5 bases and J lost 6, with 13 bases in between. The germline V gene encodes CDR1 LNHDA and CDR2 SQIVND (reference sequence). The CDR3 has 13 amino acids. The CDR3 reads CASSPGRFDGYTF. CDR3 coding DNA: TGTGCCAGTAGTCCGGGCCGATTTGATGGCTACACCTTC.

Worth noting for this clonotype: This may arise from a read error, as a much more abundant clone is one base away. The CDR3 is CAGSQDRGTDTQYF. As DNA, the CDR3 is TGTGCCGGCAGTCAAGACAGGGGCACAGATACGCAGTATTTT. V is TRBV3-1 and J is TRBJ2-3; 7 bases fit TRBD1. Germline V gives CDR1 LGHDT, CDR2 YNNKEL (reference sequence). This CDR3 is 14 amino acids long.

The chain combines TRBV28 with TRBJ2-7; tentative D call: TRBD1 (5 bases). The CDR3 is made up of 14 amino acids. Germline V CDR1 and CDR2: MDHEN, SYDVKM. V lost 4 bases and J 2 bases, leaving 12 bases between the germline ends. CDR3 sequence: CASSYPTVAYEQYF. The CDR3 DNA sequence: TGTGCCAGCAGTTACCCGACAGTTGCCTACGAGCAGTACTTC. Full variable domain (remainder filled in from reference TRBV28 and TRBJ2-7): DVKVTQSSRYLVKRTGEKVFLECVQDMDHENMFWYRQDPGLGLRLIYFSYDVKMKEKGDIPEGYSVSREKKERFSLILESASTNQTSMYLCASSYPTVAYEQYFGPGTRLTVT.

This clonotype was counted a few times. The J gene is TRBJ2-7, the V gene TRBV3-1; D remains unclear. The CDR3 consists of 15 residues. Per germline, CDR1 LGHDT and CDR2 YNNKEL (reference sequence). The V and J ends lost 5 bases and 1 base respectively, with 15 bases between them. As DNA, the CDR3 is TGTGCCAGCAGCTTCCCAGGAATCCGATCCTACGAGCAGTACTTC. Amino acid sequence: CASSFPGIRSYEQYF.

The chain uses TRBV20-1 and TRBJ1-5; 7 nucleotides match TRBD1. The germline CDR1 and CDR2 sequences are DFQATT and SNEGSKA (reference sequence). Germline trimming cut 5 bases from V and 5 bases from J; bases unmatched to any gene: 12. CDR3 size: 15 residues. The CDR3 loop reads CSARVVQGKYQPQHF. For the CDR3, the DNA is TGCAGTGCTCGAGTAGTACAGGGGAAATATCAGCCCCAGCATTTT.

This clonotype was observed a handful of times. The chain couples TRBV30 to TRBJ2-1, with 9 nucleotides matching TRBD2. The CDR3 contains 16 residues. With 0 bases clipped from V and 5 bases from J, the junction kept 8 bases outside the gene matches. CDR1 is GTSNPN, CDR2 SVGIG, per germline (reference sequence). The CDR3 DNA sequence: TGTGCCTGGAGTGTAGGTATAGCGGGAGAGGACAATGAGCAGTTCTTC. It codes for CAWSVGIAGEDNEQFF.

The chain carries TRBV10-3 and TRBJ2-3; 9 nucleotides line up with TRBD2. The CDR3 consists of 16 residues. Germline CDR1 reads ENHRY; CDR2 reads SYGVKD. V trimming: 7 bases; J trimming: 0 bases; junction bases outside the gene matches: 8. CDR3 nucleotide sequence: TGTGCCATCAAAGGAGCGGGAGGAGGTAGCACAGATACGCAGTATTTT. Translated, it gives CAIKGAGGGSTDTQYF.

The chain joins TRBV2 to TRBJ1-6; D is unclear. The V end was cut by 6 bases, the J end by 5 bases, with 14 bases between. Germline V gives CDR1 SNHLY, CDR2 FYNNEI. The CDR3 runs 15 residues. CDR3 DNA sequence: TGTGCCAGCAGGACCGCCGGCCTCGATAATTCACCCCTCCACTTT. Amino acid sequence: CASRTAGLDNSPLHF.

The chain has TRBV6-5 and TRBJ1-5, with TRBD1 as a possible D gene (5 bases). The CDR3 runs to 15 residues. CDR1 is MNHEY, CDR2 SVGAGI, per germline. Trimming cost V 2 bases and J 7 bases, with 15 bases left between them. The CDR3 spells CASSYTQGGGQPQHF. CDR3 DNA: TGTGCCAGCAGTTACACTCAGGGAGGAGGCCAGCCCCAGCATTTT.

The V call is TRBV29-1, the J call TRBJ2-7; unclear D gene. CDR1 is SQVTM and CDR2 is ANQGSEA in the germline V gene. The length of the CDR3 is 13 residues. Trimming stripped 4 bases from V and 7 bases from J, with 17 bases between. CDR3 sequence: CSVVVGPVREQYF. The CDR3, as DNA: TGCAGCGTTGTTGTGGGCCCGGTCAGGGAGCAGTACTTC.

This chain links TRBV12-3 or TRBV12-4 with TRBJ2-5; 14 bases line up with TRBD2. The CDR3 covers 15 residues. V was pared by 7 bases and J by 11 bases, with 12 bases of the junction left unmatched. The CDR3 is CASNGGLAGGGEQYF. For the CDR3, the DNA is TGTGCCAGCAACGGTGGACTAGCGGGAGGAGGAGAGCAGTACTTC.

This chain uses TRBV2 with TRBJ2-3; the match to TRBD2 covers 11 bases. Germline trimming cut 8 bases from V and 4 bases from J; bases unmatched to any gene: 11. The CDR3 totals 16 residues. Germline V lookup: CDR1 SNHLY, CDR2 FYNNEI. The CDR3 bases are TGTGCCAGCCGGAAGACTAGCGGGGTTGTAGCAGATACGCAGTATTTT. Amino acid sequence: CASRKTSGVVADTQYF.

The chain has TRBV20-1 and TRBJ2-7; D remains unclear. CDR3 length: 13 residues. The germline V and J ends were trimmed by 0 bases and 3 bases, with 9 bases remaining between them. Per germline, CDR1 DFQATT and CDR2 SNEGSKA (reference sequence). The chain's CDR3 is CSARDRADYEQYF. The CDR3 bases are TGCAGTGCTAGAGATCGGGCTGACTACGAGCAGTACTTC.

As to this clonotype: This may be a read error: a much more frequent sequence differs by one nucleotide. The chain recombines TRBV4-3 with TRBJ2-7; tentatively, D is TRBD2 (5 bases). The V end lost 0 bases, the J end lost 7 bases, and 13 bases lay between the germline ends. Germline assignment: CDR1 LGHNA and CDR2 YSLEER. The CDR3 covers 14 residues. For the CDR3, the DNA is TGCGCCAGCAGCCAAGATCAGAGGGAGAGTGAGCAGTACTTC. Translation: CASSQDQRESEQYF.

V and J are TRBV10-3 and TRBJ2-5; the D is unclear. The V and J ends lost 3 bases and 4 bases respectively, with 12 bases between them. CDR3 length equals 14 residues. The V gene's germline CDR1 is ENHRY and CDR2 SYGVKD. This CDR3 reads CAISDNWAGETQYF. The CDR3 DNA sequence: TGTGCCATCAGTGATAATTGGGCAGGAGAGACCCAGTACTTC.

This clonotype was observed at least ten times. This chain links TRBV10-3 with TRBJ2-7; 14 positions agree with TRBD2. CDR1 is ENHRY, CDR2 SYGVKD, per germline. V trimming: 3 bases; J trimming: 4 bases; junction bases outside the gene matches: 2. This CDR3 region has 15 residues. CDR3 DNA sequence: TGTGCCATCAGTGATTGGACTAGCGGGAGGTACGAGCAGTACTTC. It specifies CAISDWTSGRYEQYF.

The V gene is TRBV7-2, the J gene TRBJ2-3, with D unclear. The CDR3 spans 14 residues. Germline CDR1 is SGHTA and CDR2 is FQGNSA. The V and J ends lost 1 base and 7 bases respectively, with 12 bases between them. CDR3 amino acids: CASSLGARPHTQYF. As DNA, the CDR3 is TGTGCCAGCAGCTTAGGTGCTAGGCCCCATACGCAGTATTTT.

This clonotype has ten or more counts. J is TRBJ2-5 and V is TRBV7-2, with 8 bases matching TRBD2. V lost 9 bases to trimming and J lost 0 bases; unmatched junction nucleotides: 0. Germline V gives CDR1 SGHTA, CDR2 FQGNSA. This CDR3 has 12 amino acids. The CDR3 protein is CASSGNQETQYF. In nucleotides, the CDR3 is TGTGCCAGTAGCGGGAACCAAGAGACCCAGTACTTC.

This clonotype was detected many times. The chain employs TRBV20-1 and TRBJ2-5; possibly TRBD1 or TRBD2 for D (7 bases each). The J call could be wrong; TRBJ2-7 is a better fit for the DNA end. Germline V lookup: CDR1 DFQATT, CDR2 SNEGSKA (reference sequence). This CDR3 region has 14 residues. Here the CDR3 reads CSAPRGTEPYEQYF. The CDR3 coding sequence is TGCAGTGCCCCGCGGGGGACAGAACCCTACGAGCAGTACTTC.